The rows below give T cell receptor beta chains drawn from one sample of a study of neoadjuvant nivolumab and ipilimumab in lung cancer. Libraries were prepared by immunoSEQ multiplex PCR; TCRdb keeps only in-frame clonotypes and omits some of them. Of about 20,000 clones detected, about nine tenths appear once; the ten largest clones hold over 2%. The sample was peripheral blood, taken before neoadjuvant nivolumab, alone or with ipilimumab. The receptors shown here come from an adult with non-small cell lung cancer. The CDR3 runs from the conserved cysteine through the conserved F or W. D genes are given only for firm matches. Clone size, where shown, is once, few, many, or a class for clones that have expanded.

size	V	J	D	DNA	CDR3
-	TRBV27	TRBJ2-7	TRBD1	TGTGCCAGCAGTTTAGCGGGGACAGGGGCCCTCGAGCAGTACTTC	CASSLAGTGALEQYF
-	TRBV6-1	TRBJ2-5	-	TGTGCCAGCAGCCGACTAGTCCGAGAGACCCAGTACTTC	CASSRLVRETQYF
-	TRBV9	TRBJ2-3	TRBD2	TGTGCCAGCAGCGTAGGTGGGGGGGGAACAGATACGCAGTATTTT	CASSVGGGGTDTQYF
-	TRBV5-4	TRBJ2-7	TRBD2	TGTGCCAGCAGCGGCGGGGCTAGCGGGAACAGCGAGCAGTACTTC	CASSGGASGNSEQYF
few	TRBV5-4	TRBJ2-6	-	TGTGCCAGCAGCTTGGAGGGAACTGGGGCCAACGTCCTGACTTTC	CASSLEGTGANVLTF
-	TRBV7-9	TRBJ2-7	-	TGTGCCAGCAGCTTAAACAGCTACGAGCAGTACTTC	CASSLNSYEQYF
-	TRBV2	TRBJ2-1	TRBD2	TGTGCCAGCAGTGCTGGAGCGGGAGGCCCGCAGTTCTTC	CASSAGAGGPQFF
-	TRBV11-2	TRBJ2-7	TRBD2	TGTGCCAGCAGCTTAGATTCGGGGGGGAGTTGGGAGCAGTACTTC	CASSLDSGGSWEQYF
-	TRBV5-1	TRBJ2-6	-	TGCGCCAGCAGCTCCCCGGGGAGCTCTGGGGCCAACGTCCTGACTTTC	CASSSPGSSGANVLTF
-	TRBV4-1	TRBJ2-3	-	TGCGCCAGCAGCCAAGGAGAGGGGGATACGCAGTATTTT	CASSQGEGDTQYF
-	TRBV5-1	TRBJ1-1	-	TGCGCCAGCAGCTTGTGGGGTGACACTGAAGCTTTCTTT	CASSLWGDTEAFF
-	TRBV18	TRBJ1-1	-	TGTGCCAGCTCTAGCTCTGCGGTGCCGAACACTGAAGCTTTCTTT	CASSSSAVPNTEAFF
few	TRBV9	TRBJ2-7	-	TGTGCCAGCAGCTTCAGAGGGGACTACGAGCAGTACTTC	CASSFRGDYEQYF
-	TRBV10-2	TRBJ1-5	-	TGCGCCAGCAGTGAGTCGAAGGGATATACGCCCAATCAGCCCCAGCATTTT	CASSESKGYTPNQPQHF
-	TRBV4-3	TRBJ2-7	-	TGCGCCAGCAGCCAAGATCGGTGGGGGGAGCAGTACTTC	CASSQDRWGEQYF
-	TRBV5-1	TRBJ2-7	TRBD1	TGCGCCAGCAGCTTGGGGGACAGGGGGCGAACGCCAACCTACGAGCAGTACTTC	CASSLGDRGRTPTYEQYF
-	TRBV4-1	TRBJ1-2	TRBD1	TGCGCCAGCAGCCAAGGACAGGGGGCGCTTGGCTATGGCTACACCTTC	CASSQGQGALGYGYTF
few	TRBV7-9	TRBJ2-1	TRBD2	TGTGCCAGCAGCTTAGTGACTAGCGGGAAGGTTGAGCAGTTCTTC	CASSLVTSGKVEQFF
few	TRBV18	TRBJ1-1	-	TGTGCCAGCTCCCCCCCCGGTAATCTGAACACTGAAGCTTTCTTT	CASSPPGNLNTEAFF
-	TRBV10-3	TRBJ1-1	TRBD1	TGTGCCATCAGTGTGGGGGACAGGCCGAACACTGAAGCTTTCTTT	CAISVGDRPNTEAFF
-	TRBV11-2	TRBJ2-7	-	TGTGCCAGCAGCTTAGAAGCCATGAGCTCCTACGAGCAGTACTTC	CASSLEAMSSYEQYF
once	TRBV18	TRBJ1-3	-	TGTGCCAGCTCACCCGACAGCTCTGGAAACACCATATATTTT	CASSPDSSGNTIYF
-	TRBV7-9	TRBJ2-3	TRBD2	TGTGCCAGCAGCCCGACTAGCGCCTACACAGATACGCAGTATTTT	CASSPTSAYTDTQYF
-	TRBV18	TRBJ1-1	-	TGTGCCAGCTCGCGCCTGGGGGGAACGACTGAAGCTTTCTTT	CASSRLGGTTEAFF
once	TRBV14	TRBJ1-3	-	TGTGCCAGCAGCCGTGGTAAGGACTCTGGAAACACCATATATTTT	CASSRGKDSGNTIYF
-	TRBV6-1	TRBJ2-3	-	TGTGCCAGCAGCCTAGGGGACGGCACAGATACGCAGTATTTT	CASSLGDGTDTQYF
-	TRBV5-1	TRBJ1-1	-	TGCGCCAGCAGCAGTCGGACCGAGGATACTGAAGCTTTCTTT	CASSSRTEDTEAFF
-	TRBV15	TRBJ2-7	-	TGTGCCACCAGCAGAGAGGCCAGGCTCTCCTCCTACGAGCAGTACTTC	CATSREARLSSYEQYF
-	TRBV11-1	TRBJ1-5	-	TGTGCCAGCAGCTTACTGGGGGGTCAGCCCCAACATTTT	CASSLLGGQPQHF
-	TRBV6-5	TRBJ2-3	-	TGTGCCAGCAGCCAAGGACTCAGTGGGACGCAGTATTTT	CASSQGLSGTQYF
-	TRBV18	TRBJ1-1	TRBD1	TGTGCCAGCTCAGGACAGGAGGTGAACACTGAAGCTTTCTTT	CASSGQEVNTEAFF
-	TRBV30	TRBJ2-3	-	TGTGCCTGGAGTAAGTCCTCTAGCACAGATACGCAGTATTTT	CAWSKSSSTDTQYF